This T cell receptor (beta chain) originates from a study of Ad26.COV2.S vaccination and SARS-CoV-2 variants. Germline CDR1 is LGHNA and CDR2 is YNFKEQ. CDR3 length: 20 amino acids. Trimming took 1 base from V and 3 from J; bases not matched to a gene: 17. Treatment described: some 20 received Ad26.COV2.S at low or high dose, single or two shots; several received placebo; per-sample allocation not given. Specimen acquisition occurred on day 63 following the initial vaccine or placebo injection. Assay: immunoSEQ multiplex PCR; the TCRdb copy retains only in-frame clones and omits some. Of 350,000 to 500,000 clones listed, around 91% were seen once; the top ten hold around 4.2%. Notes on the study in general: There was reportedly substantial breadth in spike-specific CD8+ and CD4+ T cell responses after vaccination.

As regards this clone: Its cognate antigen is unknown.

V usage is TRBV4-2 and J usage is TRBJ2-3; 9 nucleotides align to TRBD2. The receptor's source is a person between 18 and 59 years old who received the Ad26.COV2.S COVID-19 vaccine or a placebo. The sample in question was peripheral blood, obtained in a trial of Ad26.COV2.S vaccine versus placebo. The CDR3 spells CASSQGGTSPKVENTDTQYF. The CDR3 DNA follows: TGTGCCAGCAGCCAAGGGGGGACTAGCCCAAAGGTTGAGAATACAGATACGCAGTATTTT.